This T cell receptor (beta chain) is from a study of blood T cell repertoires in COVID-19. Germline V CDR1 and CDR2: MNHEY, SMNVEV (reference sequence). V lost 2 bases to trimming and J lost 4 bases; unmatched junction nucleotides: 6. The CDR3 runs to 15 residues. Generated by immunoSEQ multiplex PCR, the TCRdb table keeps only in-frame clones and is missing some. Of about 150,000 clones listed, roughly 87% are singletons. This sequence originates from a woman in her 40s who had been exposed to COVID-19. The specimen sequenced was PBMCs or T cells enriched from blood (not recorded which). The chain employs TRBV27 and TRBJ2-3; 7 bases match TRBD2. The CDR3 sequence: CASSLPGLVPDTQYF. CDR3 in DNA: TGTGCCAGCAGTTTACCTGGACTAGTTCCAGATACGCAGTATTTT.